This paragraph covers one T cell receptor beta chain sequence. Its cognate antigen has yet to be identified. Nothing much larger sits one base from this clone, and base qualities are not available. The CDR3, cysteine through phenylalanine, is 14 amino acids long. Only the CDR3 DNA stays, 42 bases, in frame from base 1. The germline V gene specifies KGHDR as CDR1 and SFDVKD as CDR2. V and J are truncated by 4 bases and 6 bases respectively, leaving an intervening sequence of 11 bases. This record comes from a study of response to subunit inactivated influenza vaccine (dated by TCRdb to between 2018 and 2020). Turning to the overall study: Deep quantitative T cell receptor repertoire profiling was used in the study to track responses to a trivalent subunit inactivated influenza vaccine.

Library preparation used RT-PCR. TCRdb records Illumina HiSeq 2500 as the sequencer. Using fastp trimming at Q25 and MiXCR clonotype assembly, TCRdb reanalyzed the public sequencing data and kept in-frame beta chains. CDR3 protein sequences are deduplicated, and each keeps its most common genes and DNA. Present in this sample are about 700,000 distinct CDR3 sequences, approximately 15% of which were seen just once. Of the sample, 7.5% to 8% falls within the top ten clones. The paper as a whole reports these results and caveats: The authors proposed that each seasonal influenza vaccination may bring in only a limited number of new T cells.

Source: PBMCs from blood, taken roughly 2 weeks before vaccination. Here the chain combines TRBV24-1 and TRBJ2-2; no D gene is confidently identified. The receptor was derived from a man between 45 and 60 years old who received an inactivated influenza vaccine. Donor details come from another sample of the same person, matched by shared clones. The CDR3 corresponds to CATSEYAPAGELFF. The DNA reads TGTGCCACCAGTGAGTACGCTCCCGCCGGGGAGCTGTTTTTT.